The 23 T cell receptor beta chains below all came from one sample that was sequenced in a study of cytomegalovirus exposure and HLA in healthy donors. Profiling relied on immunoSEQ multiplex PCR, and the TCRdb table lists in-frame clones only, not all of them. The sample records 150,000 to 200,000 clones, 87% being singletons. Sequenced: PBMCs. These receptor sequences come from a woman in her 30s in good health and CMV-seronegative.

The V gene is TRBV6-6, the J gene TRBJ1-1; 9 nucleotides align to TRBD1. The CDR3 extends over 14 amino acids. Trimming at V came to 4 bases and at J to 4 bases, leaving 4 bases not matched to a gene. CDR1 is MNHNY, CDR2 SVGAGI, per germline (reference sequence). CDR3 sequence reads: CASSLQGAGTEAFF. The CDR3 coding sequence is TGTGCCAGCAGTTTACAGGGGGCTGGCACTGAAGCTTTCTTT.

This chain uses TRBV11-2 with TRBJ2-5; D gene uncertain. The CDR3 runs to 14 residues. Germline CDR1 SGHAT, CDR2 FQNNGV. V shed 0 bases and J shed 4 bases, with 9 bases lying between them. CDR3 sequence: CASSLDLGVETQYF. CDR3 DNA sequence: TGTGCCAGCAGCTTAGATCTAGGAGTAGAGACCCAGTACTTC.

The chain recombines TRBV2 with TRBJ1-6; TRBD1 matches 10 bases. The CDR3 is 16 residues long. Germline V lookup: CDR1 SNHLY, CDR2 FYNNEI. The junction had 8 bases not matched to a gene; V was cut back by 5 bases and J by 7 bases. In DNA, the CDR3 is TGTGCCAGCAGTTCTGACAGGGGGCTCCAGAATTCACCCCTCCACTTT. Protein sequence: CASSSDRGLQNSPLHF.

The chain joins TRBV4-1 to TRBJ1-5; TRBD1 agrees at 9 bases. CDR1 and CDR2 (germline): MGHRA, YSYEKL. Unmatched junction bases numbered 8, after V lost 5 bases and J lost 6 bases. The CDR3 loop spans 15 amino acids. The chain's CDR3 is CASSFRDRDFQPQHF. Here the CDR3 DNA reads TGCGCCAGCAGCTTCCGGGACAGGGATTTTCAGCCCCAGCATTTT.

The chain couples TRBV7-8 to TRBJ1-3; D is uncertain. This CDR3 contains 16 residues. V lost 5 bases, J lost 0 bases, and 14 bases lay in between. Germline V gives CDR1 SGHVS, CDR2 FQNEAQ. CDR3 region: CASSPMDLISGNTIYF. Written as DNA, the CDR3 is TGTGCCAGCAGCCCTATGGACTTAATCTCTGGAAACACCATATATTTT.

V and J are TRBV5-6 and TRBJ2-7, with D tentatively TRBD2 (5 bases). The germline V gene has CDR1 SGHDT and CDR2 YYEEEE. This CDR3 is built from 14 residues. V was pared by 4 bases and J by 3 bases, with 14 bases between. The CDR3 spells CASSPDGLNYEQYF. As DNA, the CDR3 is TGTGCCAGCAGCCCGGATGGACTTAACTACGAGCAGTACTTC.

The CDR3 loop reads CASSPYLSFYEQYF. In DNA form, the CDR3 reads TGTGCCAGCAGCCCCTACCTGAGCTTCTACGAGCAGTACTTC. This sequence joins TRBV9 and TRBJ2-7; D uncertain. Trimming removed 4 bases from V and 3 bases from J, with 14 bases in between. From germline, CDR1 is SGDLS and CDR2 YYNGEE. The CDR3 extends over 14 amino acids.

The V gene is TRBV7-2, the J gene TRBJ1-1, with 7 positions matching TRBD1. Per germline, CDR1 SGHTA and CDR2 FQGNSA. V lost 8 bases and J lost 3; bases outside the gene matches: 12. The CDR3 runs to 15 residues. The CDR3 sequence: CASVDRVSLDTEAFF. The CDR3 nucleotides are TGTGCCAGCGTCGACAGGGTAAGCCTTGACACTGAAGCTTTCTTT.

This sequence joins TRBV4-1 and TRBJ2-7; tentatively, D is TRBD1 (6 bases). The V gene lost 2 bases and the J gene lost 1 base, with 15 bases spanning the gap. CDR3 size: 16 residues. CDR1 and CDR2 from the germline V gene are MGHRA and YSYEKL. This chain's CDR3 is CASSQTRDMQSYEQYF. The DNA of the CDR3 is TGCGCCAGCAGCCAAACCCGGGACATGCAGTCCTACGAGCAGTACTTC.

This rearrangement joins TRBV6-5 to TRBJ1-3; D possibly corresponds to TRBD1 (6 bases). CDR1 and CDR2 (germline): MNHEY, SVGAGI. V was clipped by 2 bases and J by 3 bases, with 11 bases between them. The CDR3 is 15 amino acids. The CDR3: CASSYQGTLGNTIYF. CDR3 nucleotide sequence: TGTGCCAGCAGTTACCAGGGGACGCTTGGAAACACCATATATTTT.

This rearrangement joins TRBV5-5 to TRBJ2-7; D perhaps matches TRBD1 (7 bases). The CDR3 runs to 15 residues. V gave up 0 bases and J gave up 3 bases, with 13 bases separating them. Germline CDR1 and CDR2: SGHKS and YYEKEE (reference sequence). The CDR3 nucleotides read TGTGCCAGCAGCTTGGGACAGGGAGGATTCTACGAGCAGTACTTC. It is translated as CASSLGQGGFYEQYF.

As regards this clone: One junction end disagrees with the germline gene, perhaps due to a read error. V is TRBV30 and J is TRBJ2-7; a possible D gene is TRBD1 (6 bases). CDR3 size: 11 residues. CDR1 is GTSNPN and CDR2 is SVGIG in the germline V gene (reference sequence). The DNA of the CDR3 is TGTGCCTGGAGTGACGCAGGGGCCCTCGGGTTC. Translated: CAWSDAGALGF. The whole variable domain, remainder taken from reference TRBV30 and TRBJ2-7, is SQTIHQWPATLVQPVGSPLSLECTVEGTSNPNLYWYRQAAGRGLQLLFYSVGIGQISSEVPQNLSASRPQDRQFILSSKKLLLSDSGFYLCAWSDAGALGFGPGTRLTVT.

The V call is TRBV5-1, the J call TRBJ1-6, with TRBD1 as a possible D gene (6 bases). The CDR3 runs 17 residues. Trimming cost V 1 base and J 0 bases, with 11 bases left between them. Germline assignment: CDR1 SGHRS and CDR2 YFSETQ. In DNA, the CDR3 is TGCGCCAGCAGCTTGAGTTACAGGGACTCCTATAATTCACCCCTCCACTTT. Its translation: CASSLSYRDSYNSPLHF.

The chain employs TRBV19 and TRBJ2-7, with D possibly matching TRBD1 (6 bases). With 5 bases removed from V and 3 bases from J, the gap between germline ends came to 29 bases. The germline gives CDR1 LNHDA, CDR2 SQIVND (reference sequence). The CDR3 consists of 19 residues. Written as DNA, the CDR3 is TGTGCCAGTAGTCTGGGCCTTCTCCCGGGACACACTAAAAACTACGAGCAGTACTTC. This sequence encodes CASSLGLLPGHTKNYEQYF.

The chain has TRBV7-2 and TRBJ2-3; TRBD2 aligns across 10 bases. This CDR3 region has 17 residues. V shed 1 base, J shed 6 bases, and the junction held 10 bases outside the gene matches. Germline V gene lookup returns CDR1 SGHTA and CDR2 FQGNSA. As DNA, the CDR3 is TGTGCCAGCAGCTTAGATTTAAAGCGGGGGGGTCTGGATACGCAGTATTTT. It yields the protein CASSLDLKRGGLDTQYF. The full variable domain, with the rest looked up from reference TRBV7-2 and TRBJ2-3, is GAGVSQSPSNKVTEKGKDVELRCDPISGHTALYWYRQSLGQGLEFLIYFQGNSAPDKSGLPSDRFSAERTGGSVSTLTIQRTQQEDSAVYLCASSLDLKRGGLDTQYFGPGTRLTVL.

The chain employs TRBV7-9 and TRBJ2-3; D not certain. With 1 base removed from V and 2 bases from J, the gap between germline ends came to 13 bases. CDR1 is SEHNR and CDR2 is FQNEAQ in the germline V gene (reference sequence). CDR3 length: 16 amino acids. The CDR3 spells CASSLVPGWATDTQYF. CDR3 DNA: TGTGCCAGCAGCTTAGTTCCTGGGTGGGCCACAGATACGCAGTATTTT. The full variable domain, with the rest looked up from reference TRBV7-9 and TRBJ2-3, is DTGVSQNPRHKITKRGQNVTFRCDPISEHNRLYWYRQTLGQGPEFLTYFQNEAQLEKSRLLSDRFSAERPKGSFSTLEIQRTEQGDSAMYLCASSLVPGWATDTQYFGPGTRLTVL.

The chain employs TRBV5-4 and TRBJ2-3; TRBD2 matches 9 bases. CDR1 SGHNT and CDR2 YYREEE come from the germline V gene (reference sequence). The junction had 5 bases not matched to a gene; V was cut back by 4 bases and J by 2 bases. There are 15 residues in the CDR3. The CDR3 sequence: CASSQAGGITDTQYF. CDR3 nucleotide sequence: TGTGCCAGCAGCCAAGCGGGGGGAATCACAGATACGCAGTATTTT.

The chain recombines TRBV9 with TRBJ1-6; 10 bases map to TRBD1. The CDR3 covers 15 residues. Germline V lookup: CDR1 SGDLS, CDR2 YYNGEE. Unmatched junction bases numbered 2, after V lost 0 bases and J lost 8 bases. CDR3 sequence: CASSVATGGDSPLHF. The CDR3 DNA reads TGTGCCAGCAGCGTAGCGACAGGGGGCGATTCACCCCTCCACTTT. Drawing the rest from reference TRBV9 and TRBJ1-6, the complete variable domain is DSGVTQTPKHLITATGQRVTLRCSPRSGDLSVYWYQQSLDQGLQFLIQYYNGEERAKGNILERFSAQQFPDLHSELNLSSLELGDSALYFCASSVATGGDSPLHFGNGTRLTVT.

This clone was detected only once. The chain employs TRBV5-4 and TRBJ2-7; D not resolved. From germline, CDR1 is SGHNT and CDR2 YYREEE (reference sequence). Between the trimmed V and J ends, which lost 0 bases and 5 bases, there was a span of 12 bases. The CDR3 contains 14 residues. The CDR3 spells CASSLGRSADEQYF. CDR3 DNA: TGTGCCAGCAGCTTGGGGCGGTCCGCCGACGAGCAGTACTTC.

This clone was observed a few times. V and J are TRBV19 and TRBJ1-3, with TRBD1 as a possible D gene (5 bases). The CDR3 covers 12 residues. CDR1 is LNHDA, CDR2 SQIVND, per germline (reference sequence). V lost 4 bases and J lost 10, with 11 bases in between. For the CDR3, the DNA is TGTGCCAGTAGTAACAGGCTTAAAACCATATATTTT. Amino acids: CASSNRLKTIYF.

About this clone itself: Other DNA sequences in the same sample also yield this CDR3. The chain recombines TRBV4-3 with TRBJ2-7; 8 bases line up with TRBD1. Trimming at V came to 0 bases and at J to 1 base, leaving 2 bases not matched to a gene. Germline V gene sequence: CDR1 LGHNA, CDR2 YSLEER. The CDR3 length is 15 residues. CDR3 nucleotides: TGCGCCAGCAGCCAAGACAGGGGGCGGTCCTACGAGCAGTACTTC. Translated, it gives CASSQDRGRSYEQYF.

CDR3 nucleotides: TGTGCCAGTATCCGGGGGGGGGCGAACACTGAAGCTTTCTTT. Amino acids: CASIRGGANTEAFF. The rearrangement joins TRBV19 to TRBJ1-1; the D gene is possibly TRBD1 (6 bases). The CDR3 runs 14 residues. Germline assignment: CDR1 LNHDA and CDR2 SQIVND (reference sequence). Trimming removed 7 bases at V and 1 base at J, with 13 bases between.

The CDR3 spells CASSLGSIRSPLHF. The CDR3 bases are TGCGCCAGCAGCTTGGGCAGTATCCGTTCACCCCTCCACTTT. The genes are TRBV5-1 and TRBJ1-6; D is undetermined. The V end was cut by 0 bases, the J end by 9 bases, with 10 bases between. This CDR3 is built from 14 residues. Germline values: CDR1 SGHRS, CDR2 YFSETQ.